The rows below give T cell receptor beta chains drawn from one sample of a study of Ad26.COV2.S vaccination and SARS-CoV-2 variants. Data came from immunoSEQ multiplex PCR; TCRdb stores just in-frame clones and leaves some out. Among some 320,000 clones, about 82% were seen once, and the ten largest hold 1.5% to 2.5%. Sequenced here: peripheral blood, sampled in a trial of Ad26.COV2.S vaccine versus placebo. These receptors were obtained from a person between 18 and 59 years old who received the Ad26.COV2.S COVID-19 vaccine or a placebo. CDR3s include the opening cysteine and the closing phenylalanine or tryptophan. The order of the fields is D gene, clone size, J gene, V gene, CDR3 length, CDR3 protein, CDR3 DNA. The D gene is left open where the match is weak. Clone size is not always given. Where it is, it says once, few, many or a class for expanded clones.

TRBD1	-	TRBJ2-7	TRBV6-6	12	CAARGLSYEQYF	TGTGCCGCCAGGGGGCTCTCCTACGAGCAGTACTTC
TRBD1	-	TRBJ1-2	TRBV7-9	12	CASSLGPGGRIF	TGTGCCAGCAGCTTAGGGCCAGGGGGCAGGATCTTC
-	few	TRBJ2-2	TRBV24-1	16	CATSSTTGSNTGELFF	TGTGCCACCAGTTCCACCACAGGGTCGAACACCGGGGAGCTGTTTTTT
-	-	TRBJ1-2	TRBV15	13	CATSRVGNYGYTF	TGTGCCACCAGCAGAGTAGGGAACTATGGCTACACCTTC
-	-	TRBJ2-3	TRBV7-7	13	CASSLDLGDTQYF	TGTGCCAGCAGTTTAGATCTAGGGGATACGCAGTATTTT
-	-	TRBJ1-3	TRBV4-3	13	CASSQSLGNTIYF	TGCGCCAGCAGCCAGAGCCTTGGAAACACCATATATTTT
-	-	TRBJ1-1	TRBV5-4	14	CASSFGSMNTEAFF	TGTGCCAGCAGCTTTGGGTCTATGAACACTGAAGCTTTCTTT
-	-	TRBJ2-7	TRBV29-1	11	CSVRQTYEQYF	TGCAGCGTCCGACAGACCTACGAGCAGTACTTC
-	-	TRBJ1-5	TRBV4-1	15	CASSQEGPGSQPQHF	TGCGCCAGCAGCCAAGAGGGACCGGGCAGCCAGCCCCAGCATTTT
TRBD1	-	TRBJ1-2	TRBV10-3	13	CAIRDRGWYGYTF	TGTGCCATCAGGGACAGGGGTTGGTATGGCTACACCTTC
TRBD1	-	TRBJ2-1	TRBV24-1	17	CATSDGSGTGIRNEQFF	TGTGCCACCAGTGACGGCTCCGGGACAGGGATAAGAAATGAGCAGTTCTTC
TRBD1	-	TRBJ1-1	TRBV18	14	CASSPQGAGTEAFF	TGTGCCAGCTCACCCCAGGGGGCTGGAACTGAAGCTTTCTTT
TRBD2	-	TRBJ2-2	TRBV2	14	CASSPGGPTGELFF	TGTGCCAGCAGTCCGGGGGGGCCGACCGGGGAGCTGTTTTTT
-	-	TRBJ1-2	TRBV6-6	16	CASSYSTGRGGYGYTF	TGTGCCAGCAGTTACTCAACCGGAAGGGGCGGGTATGGCTACACCTTC
-	-	TRBJ1-4	TRBV9	14	CASSPGRMNEKLFF	TGTGCCAGCAGCCCCGGCAGGATGAATGAAAAACTGTTTTTT
-	-	TRBJ1-2	TRBV2	13	CASSDLGGDGYTF	TGTGCCAGCAGTGATTTGGGGGGCGATGGCTACACCTTC
-	-	TRBJ1-5	TRBV6-5	13	CASTQEINQPQHF	TGTGCCAGCACTCAAGAGATAAATCAGCCCCAGCATTTT
-	-	TRBJ1-1	TRBV3-1/TRBV3-2	15	CASSQGARANTEAFF	TGTGCCAGCAGCCAAGGGGCCAGGGCGAACACTGAAGCTTTCTTT